This entry features one T cell receptor (beta chain) sequence. Its antigen is unidentified. The source of the sample is a study of regulatory T cells in long-lasting Graves disease. Building the TCR beta libraries relied on iRepertoire HTBI primers, and CDR3 regions underwent Arm-PCR. MiXCR, run by TCRdb on the multiplex PCR reads, gives a single entry per CDR3 protein. The sample records 350,000 to 550,000 distinct CDR3 sequences, about 15% being singletons. Specified time point: newly diagnosed GD, antithyroid drugs for less than 3 months. From RNA extracted from PBMCs, the TCR library was made. General study findings and limits: Study was limited to peripheral blood, excluding thyroid tissue. Accuracy may have been reduced by the small sample size.

The CDR3 loop spans 12 amino acids. Trimming took 3 bases from V and 5 from J, leaving 5 bases between them. CDR1 and CDR2 from the germline V gene are LGHDT and YNNKEL (reference sequence). These sequences were also reported in another study, on T cells in Graves' hyperthyroidism and ophthalmopathy. That source adds: In the blood, most expanded thyroid clonotypes above 0.001 appeared as well. Stable hyperthyroidism and ophthalmopathy were separated using 13 V-J signatures.

The chain joins TRBV3-1 to TRBJ1-3; D gene unclear. Source: peripheral blood mononuclear cells (PBMCs), taken at new diagnosis, from a patient treated with antithyroid drugs. This clonotype originated in a woman in her twenties or thirties with Graves disease. The CDR3 DNA follows: TGTGCCAGCAGCCATTTAAGAAACACCATATATTTT. It encodes CASSHLRNTIYF.